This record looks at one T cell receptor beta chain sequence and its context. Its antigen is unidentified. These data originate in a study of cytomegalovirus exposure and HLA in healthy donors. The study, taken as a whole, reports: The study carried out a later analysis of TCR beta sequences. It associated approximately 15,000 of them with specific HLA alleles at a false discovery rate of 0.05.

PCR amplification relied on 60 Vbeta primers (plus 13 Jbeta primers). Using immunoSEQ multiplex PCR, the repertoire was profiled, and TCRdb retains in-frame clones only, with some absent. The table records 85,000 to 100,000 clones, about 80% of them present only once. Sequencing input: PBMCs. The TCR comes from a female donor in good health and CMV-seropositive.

The CDR3 sequence is CASSGRNEQFF. The DNA for the CDR3 is TGTGCCTCCAGCGGGCGCAATGAGCAGTTCTTC. The genes are TRBV7-9 and TRBJ2-1, with a tentative D call TRBD2 (6 bases). The CDR3 has 11 amino acids. Germline V gene sequence: CDR1 SEHNR, CDR2 FQNEAQ (reference sequence). Trimming stripped 11 bases from V and 6 bases from J, with 11 bases between.